The 29 T cell receptor beta chains presented below share a single source sample, sequenced in a study of regulatory T cells in long-lasting Graves disease. Libraries of TCR beta came from iRepertoire HTBI primers plus Arm-PCR of CDR3 regions. One entry per CDR3 protein, called by TCRdb with MiXCR from the multiplex PCR reads. The sample records some 370,000 distinct CDR3 sequences, 20% being singletons. The time point denotes: persistent/refractory GD, antithyroid drugs over 5 years with positive TRAb. The TCR library was prepared using RNA isolated from PBMCs. This specimen was peripheral blood mononuclear cells (PBMCs), taken when the disease was refractory, from a patient treated with antithyroid drugs. The receptors were gathered from a female donor with Graves disease.

This clonotype was recorded many times. The chain joins TRBV2 to TRBJ2-7; TRBD2 agrees at 11 bases. CDR1 and CDR2 (germline): SNHLY, FYNNEI. Trimming removed 7 bases from V and 2 bases from J; junction bases left unmatched: 10. The CDR3 extends over 16 amino acids. The CDR3 protein is CASTPRASGRTYEQYF. The DNA of the CDR3 is TGTGCCAGCACCCCGAGAGCTAGCGGGAGGACCTACGAGCAGTACTTC. Looking up the rest from reference TRBV2 and TRBJ2-7 gives the full variable domain: EPEVTQTPSHQVTQMGQEVILRCVPISNHLYFYWYRQILGQKVEFLVSFYNNEISEKSEIFDDQFSVERPDGSNFTLKIRSTKLEDSAMYFCASTPRASGRTYEQYFGPGTRLTVT.

This clonotype came up many times. V is TRBV7-2 and J is TRBJ2-7, with no clear D. The CDR3 has 15 amino acids. Looked up from germline, CDR1 is SGHTA and CDR2 is FQGNSA. The V end was cut by 1 base, the J end by 7 bases, with 17 bases between. The DNA for the CDR3 is TGTGCCAGCAGCTTAGTTGGAAGTTCAGCTGAAGAGCAGTACTTC. It translates to CASSLVGSSAEEQYF. Complete variable domain (other parts from reference TRBV7-2 and TRBJ2-7): GAGVSQSPSNKVTEKGKDVELRCDPISGHTALYWYRQSLGQGLEFLIYFQGNSAPDKSGLPSDRFSAERTGGSVSTLTIQRTQQEDSAVYLCASSLVGSSAEEQYFGPGTRLTVT.

This clonotype was picked up a small number of times. V and J are TRBV27 and TRBJ2-7, with D perhaps matching TRBD1 or TRBD2 (5 bases each). V lost 8 bases and J 5 bases, leaving 19 bases between the germline ends. The CDR3 consists of 14 residues. Germline lookup yields CDR1 MNHEY and CDR2 SMNVEV (reference sequence). CDR3 bases: TGTGCCAGCGGGACCTGGGCCTTGGAAAACGAGCAGTACTTC. Its translation is CASGTWALENEQYF.

The J gene is TRBJ2-7, the V gene TRBV19; unclear D gene. This CDR3 is 13 amino acids long. The ends were cut back, 3 bases at V and 2 bases at J, with 8 bases in the middle. CDR1 LNHDA and CDR2 SQIVND come from the germline V gene (reference sequence). The DNA of the CDR3 is TGTGCCAGTAGTATCCGGGCCACCTACGAGCAGTACTTC. Translated: CASSIRATYEQYF.

This clonotype was seen ten or more times. The genes are TRBV7-3 and TRBJ1-2, with D perhaps matching TRBD1 (5 bases). Trimming cost V 5 bases and J 0 bases, with 13 bases left between them. This CDR3 is built from 15 residues. Germline V gene sequence: CDR1 SGHTA, CDR2 FQGTGA. As DNA, the CDR3 is TGTGCCAGCAGCCCCACGGGGGGTTCTAACTATGGCTACACCTTC. This encodes CASSPTGGSNYGYTF.

Concerning this clonotype: The junction shows a germline mismatch at one end, possibly a read error. J is TRBJ1-5 and V is TRBV2; the D gene is possibly TRBD1 (6 bases). Germline V gene sequence: CDR1 SNHLY, CDR2 FYNNEI. The CDR3 loop spans 14 amino acids. CDR3: CVSREGRGLQPQHF. CDR3 nucleotide sequence: TGTGTCAGCAGGGAGGGACGGGGGCTTCAGCCCCAGCATTTT.

In its sample, this clonotype was seen a few times. V and J are TRBV18 and TRBJ1-2, with 9 bases lining up with TRBD1. The J segment lost 6 bases and the V segment lost 0 bases, leaving 5 bases of the junction unmatched. Germline-derived CDR1 and CDR2 are KGHSH and LQKENI. This CDR3 region has 15 residues. DNA for the CDR3: TGTGCCAGCTCACCACCGGGTTGGGACAGGGATGGCTACACCTTC. Translating it yields CASSPPGWDRDGYTF. Drawing the rest from reference TRBV18 and TRBJ1-2, the complete variable domain is NAGVMQNPRHLVRRRGQEARLRCSPMKGHSHVYWYRQLPEEGLKFMVYLQKENIIDESGMPKERFSAEFPKEGPSILRIQQVVRGDSAAYFCASSPPGWDRDGYTFGSGTRLTVV.

To note about this clonotype: With a much larger clone just one base away, this may be a read error. The chain carries TRBV2 and TRBJ2-2; 12 nucleotides line up with TRBD2. This CDR3 is 16 amino acids long. Trimming cost V 5 bases and J 2 bases; bases outside gene matches: 3. The germline V gene encodes CDR1 SNHLY and CDR2 FYNNEI. The CDR3 nucleotides read TGTGCCAGCAGTTATGGACTAGCGGGAAACACCGGGGAGCTGTTTTTT. This gives the protein CASSYGLAGNTGELFF.

V usage is TRBV6-5 and J usage is TRBJ2-5; 7 bases are shared with TRBD1. Germline values: CDR1 MNHEY, CDR2 SVGAGI. This CDR3 has 15 amino acids. J gave up 1 base and V 0 bases, and 2 bases lay outside the gene matches. For the CDR3, the DNA is TGTGCCAGCAGTTACTCGGGGACAGCCCAAGAGACCCAGTACTTC. Its protein is CASSYSGTAQETQYF.

This clonotype has a count of ten or more. The chain links TRBV5-5 to TRBJ1-2; no definite D call. V was pared by 2 bases and J by 2 bases, with 7 bases between. This CDR3 contains 13 residues. Germline values: CDR1 SGHKS, CDR2 YYEKEE (reference sequence). The DNA of the CDR3 is TGTGCCAGCAGCTTATTAGAAAACTATGGCTACACCTTC. It specifies CASSLLENYGYTF.

Concerning this clonotype: A much bigger clone sits one base away, suggesting this may be a read error. The V and J genes are TRBV27 and TRBJ1-4; D possibly corresponds to TRBD1 (5 bases). The germline CDR1 and CDR2 sequences are MNHEY and SMNVEV (reference sequence). This CDR3 has 14 residues. CDR3 DNA sequence: TGTGCCAGCAGTGCGGGACTATCGAATGAAAAACTGCTTTTT. Protein sequence: CASSAGLSNEKLLF.

In this sample, this clonotype turned up a few times. V gene TRBV7-3 combines with J gene TRBJ2-6, with D possibly matching TRBD2 (6 bases). Germline V gene lookup returns CDR1 SGHTA and CDR2 FQGTGA. Trimming took 8 bases from V and 0 from J, leaving 8 bases between them. This CDR3 region has 14 residues. This CDR3 reads CASGRPSGANVLTF. The CDR3 DNA is TGTGCCAGCGGGAGGCCCTCTGGGGCCAACGTCCTGACTTTC. The variable domain in full, completed from reference TRBV7-3 and TRBJ2-6, reads GAGVSQTPSNKVTEKGKYVELRCDPISGHTALYWYRQSLGQGPEFLIYFQGTGAADDSGLPNDRFFAVRPEGSVSTLKIQRTERGDSAVYLCASGRPSGANVLTFGAGSRLTVL.

This clonotype was seen more than once but under ten times. The V call is TRBV10-3, the J call TRBJ1-2; unclear D gene. Trimming stripped 3 bases from V and 4 bases from J, with 9 bases between. Germline CDR1 reads ENHRY; CDR2 reads SYGVKD. The CDR3 contains 13 residues. As DNA, the CDR3 is TGTGCCATCAGTGAAGGGAGTGGCTATGGCTACACCTTC. This codes for CAISEGSGYGYTF.

V and J are TRBV20-1 and TRBJ2-7, with TRBD2 as a possible D gene (6 bases). This CDR3 spans 14 amino acids. V was shortened by 6 bases and J by 6 bases, with 21 bases between the two germline ends. Germline CDR1 DFQATT, CDR2 SNEGSKA (reference sequence). The CDR3: CSAEGLPDLREQYF. The CDR3 DNA sequence: TGCAGTGCCGAGGGACTCCCCGATTTGCGCGAGCAGTACTTC.

This clonotype was found many times. The genes are TRBV11-2 and TRBJ1-5; no reliable D call. CDR3 size: 16 residues. The germline V and J ends were trimmed by 0 bases and 10 bases, with 19 bases remaining between them. Germline V gene sequence: CDR1 SGHAT, CDR2 FQNNGV. CDR3 DNA sequence: TGTGCCAGCAGCTTAGAGTGGATGGGCCCCCTAACCCCCCAGCATTTT. Translation: CASSLEWMGPLTPQHF.

Many counts were recorded for this clonotype. The chain has TRBV15 and TRBJ1-1; TRBD1 matches at 7 bases. The germline CDR1 and CDR2 sequences are LNHNV and YYDKDF (reference sequence). J gave up 0 bases and V 5 bases, and 6 bases lay outside the gene matches. The CDR3 contains 15 residues. CDR3: CATSGRDRLNTEAFF. CDR3 in DNA: TGTGCCACCAGCGGAAGGGACAGATTGAACACTGAAGCTTTCTTT.

This clonotype was recorded a few times. V usage is TRBV4-3 and J usage is TRBJ2-4; 7 nucleotides agree with TRBD1. V dropped 1 base and J dropped 5; count of bases not matched to a gene: 5. This CDR3 spans 15 amino acids. Germline V lookup: CDR1 LGHNA, CDR2 YSLEER. CDR3 DNA: TGCGCCAGCAGCCAAGTTACAGGGGCGGAAAACATTCAGTACTTC. Residues: CASSQVTGAENIQYF.

At least ten counts were recorded for this clonotype. CDR3 sequence: CASGGYQPQHF. CDR3 bases: TGTGCCAGCGGGGGCTATCAGCCCCAGCATTTT. The V call is TRBV7-2, the J call TRBJ1-5, with a weak D call TRBD1 (6 bases). This CDR3 contains 11 residues. CDR1 and CDR2 (germline): SGHTA, FQGNSA. Deletions cut 8 bases from V and 5 bases from J, with 7 bases between.

This chain joins TRBV20-1 and TRBJ1-1; D gene unclear. This CDR3 is 10 amino acids long. The germline gives CDR1 DFQATT, CDR2 SNEGSKA (reference sequence). The germline V and J ends were trimmed by 4 bases and 10 bases, with 10 bases remaining between them. The CDR3 loop reads CSAIQERAFF. In DNA, the CDR3 is TGCAGTGCTATCCAGGAGCGAGCTTTCTTT.

Turning to this clonotype: With a much larger clone just one base away, this may be a read error. CDR3 nucleotides: TGTGCCTGGAGGGGGAACACTGAAGCTTTCTTT. As protein: CAWRGNTEAFF. V and J are TRBV30 and TRBJ1-1; D is unclear. CDR1 and CDR2 from the germline V gene are GTSNPN and SVGIG (reference sequence). The CDR3 loop spans 11 amino acids. V was pared by 3 bases and J by 1 base, with 3 bases between.

A few counts support this clonotype. The genes are TRBV30 and TRBJ1-4; possible D gene TRBD1, 6 bases. The V gene lost 4 bases and the J gene lost 8 bases, with 11 bases spanning the gap. This CDR3 has 12 residues. Germline-derived CDR1 and CDR2 are GTSNPN and SVGIG (reference sequence). DNA for the CDR3: TGTGCCTGGAAAACAGGGCGGGAAAAACTGTTTTTT. It yields the protein CAWKTGREKLFF.

This clonotype turned up a few times. CDR3 nucleotide sequence: TGCGCCAGCAGTGCAGGGCTGGAGCAGTACTTC. Its translation is CASSAGLEQYF. This chain connects TRBV10-2 to TRBJ2-7, with a possible D match to TRBD1 (5 bases). CDR1 is WSHSY and CDR2 is SAAADI in the germline V gene. The CDR3 runs to 11 residues. V dropped 4 bases and J dropped 7 bases, with 8 bases sitting between them.

This clonotype was found a few times. This chain links TRBV28 with TRBJ2-4; TRBD2 agrees at 7 bases. The CDR3 covers 15 residues. V was pared by 5 bases and J by 7 bases, with 11 bases of the junction left unmatched. Germline CDR1 and CDR2: MDHEN and SYDVKM. CDR3 region: CASSKTSEGRNIQYF. CDR3 DNA sequence: TGTGCCAGCAGTAAAACTAGCGAGGGAAGGAACATTCAGTACTTC.

This clonotype occurred a few times. In nucleotides, the CDR3 is TGTGCCACCAGGGCCTTCGGGACAGGGAATTCACCCCTCCACTTT. Its translation: CATRAFGTGNSPLHF. This rearrangement joins TRBV15 to TRBJ1-6; 9 bases agree with TRBD1. V gave up 6 bases and J gave up 7 bases; unmatched junction bases: 7. This CDR3 has 15 residues. CDR1 LNHNV and CDR2 YYDKDF come from the germline V gene (reference sequence).

V and J are TRBV24-1 and TRBJ1-6, with D maybe TRBD1 (5 bases). The CDR3 is made up of 12 amino acids. Germline V gene lookup returns CDR1 KGHDR and CDR2 SFDVKD. The V end lost 7 bases, the J end lost 7 bases, and 7 bases lay between the germline ends. In nucleotides, the CDR3 is TGTGCCACCAGAGACAGAAATTCACCCCTCCACTTT. Its translation: CATRDRNSPLHF.

This clonotype was observed a few times. The rearrangement links TRBV6-1 to TRBJ1-1; D remains ambiguous. Between the trimmed V and J ends, which lost 11 bases and 7 bases, there was a span of 20 bases. Germline V lookup: CDR1 MNHNS, CDR2 SASEGT. The CDR3 has 13 residues. CDR3 residues: CAADPQSADEAFF. CDR3 DNA sequence: TGTGCCGCCGACCCACAGAGCGCGGATGAAGCTTTCTTT.

This sequence joins TRBV7-2 and TRBJ2-2, with TRBD1 matching 7 bases. The V gene's germline CDR1 is SGHTA and CDR2 FQGNSA. This CDR3 spans 17 amino acids. The V gene end was trimmed by 0 bases and the J gene end by 4 bases; junction bases not matched to a gene: 8. CDR3 nucleotide sequence: TGTGCCAGCAGCTTAGCCCTAACAGGGGTGGTCACCGGGGAGCTGTTTTTT. It codes for CASSLALTGVVTGELFF.

This clonotype came up many times. The rearrangement uses TRBV27 and TRBJ1-6; D is uncertain. Trimming cost V 1 base and J 9 bases, with 13 bases left between them. There are 15 residues in the CDR3. CDR1 is MNHEY and CDR2 is SMNVEV in the germline V gene (reference sequence). The CDR3 DNA is TGTGCCAGCAGTTTATGGGAGGGAGGAAGTTCACCCCTCCACTTT. Translated: CASSLWEGGSSPLHF.

In this sample, this clonotype turned up many times. This chain uses TRBV28 with TRBJ1-1; D ambiguous. CDR3 length equals 14 residues. The germline V and J ends were trimmed by 4 bases and 0 bases, with 9 bases remaining between them. Looked up from germline, CDR1 is MDHEN and CDR2 is SYDVKM. CDR3 residues: CASSSRSMNTEAFF. CDR3 bases: TGTGCCAGCAGTTCGCGGAGCATGAACACTGAAGCTTTCTTT.